This T cell receptor beta chain is drawn from a study of CD4 and CD8 cells across lung adenocarcinoma regions (dated by TCRdb to between 2018 and 2020). Notes on the research overall: Intratumor heterogeneity of the T cell receptor repertoire was examined by comparing tumor centers with tumor margins.

Patients with localized lung adenocarcinoma, a subtype of non-small cell lung cancer, were used as donors. The samples were taken from the centers of localized lung adenocarcinomas. For TCR repertoire analysis, CD8+ T cells from tumor tissue were profiled apart from CD4+ T cells. The germline V gene encodes CDR1 SGHNT and CDR2 YENEEA. The CDR3 has 15 amino acids, counting the end cysteine and phenylalanine. The kept DNA is CDR3 alone, 45 bases in frame from the first base. V has 3 bases trimmed and J has 3 bases trimmed; junction bases matching no gene number 2. Ten or more counts support this clonotype. Its antigen remains undetermined. Base qualities are missing; no much larger clone stands one base away. The library was made by PCR. TCRdb names HiSeq X Ten as the instrument used. The public reads were quality trimmed at Q25 with fastp and then assembled into clones with MiXCR by TCRdb, keeping productive beta chains. Entries are consolidated by CDR3 protein sequence, retaining the most common genes and DNA. The sample table shows roughly 6,500 distinct CDR3 sequences, and approximately 50% are seen once. The top ten hold about 19% of the sample.

What was sequenced was CD8+ T cells from the center of a lung tumor. The cell subset or site tag for this specimen amounts to: tumor center region. The chain uses TRBV11-3 and TRBJ2-3; 11 central bases correspond to TRBD2. The TCR sequence derives from a female donor with lung adenocarcinoma. The CD4 and CD8 labels of this study may be unreliable. The DNA sequence is as follows: TGTGCCAGCAGCTTGGGACTAGCGGTGACAGATACGCAGTATTTT. Translated, it reads CASSLGLAVTDTQYF.